These 28 T cell receptor beta chains were all obtained from the same sample, sequenced in a study of T cells after yellow fever vaccination. TCRdb re-analysed the 5' RACE reads in MiXCR, keeping a single row per CDR3 protein. In the table there are 600,000 to 750,000 distinct CDR3 sequences, roughly an eighth of which are singletons. The sequenced sample was PBMCs, obtained on the day of the yellow fever booster vaccination. These TCRs come from a young man who received the YFV17D yellow fever vaccine.

The chain uses TRBV12-3 or TRBV12-4 and TRBJ1-3; D call uncertain. The CDR3 sequence is 14 residues long. V was cut by 7 bases and J by 1 base, with 11 bases left in between. CDR3: CASNDELSGNTIYF. CDR3 nucleotide sequence: TGTGCCAGCAATGATGAGTTGTCTGGAAACACCATATATTTT.

This clonotype was observed many times. The CDR3 reads CASSLGQPSGNTIYF. The CDR3 DNA reads as TGCGCCAGCAGCTTGGGGCAGCCCTCTGGAAACACCATATATTTT. V is TRBV5-1 and J is TRBJ1-3; D is undetermined. In germline, CDR1 is SGHRS, CDR2 YFSETQ. V was trimmed by 0 bases and J by 0 bases, leaving 7 bases between them. The CDR3 covers 15 residues. The variable domain in full, with the rest retrieved from reference TRBV5-1 and TRBJ1-3, is KAGVTQTPRYLIKTRGQQVTLSCSPISGHRSVSWYQQTPGQGLQFLFEYFSETQRNKGNFPGRFSGRQFSNSRSEMNVSTLELGDSALYLCASSLGQPSGNTIYFGEGSWLTVV.

This clonotype was seen repeatedly, ten times or more. The chain links TRBV12-3 or TRBV12-4 to TRBJ2-2, with TRBD1 matching over 9 bases. This CDR3 spans 16 amino acids. The V segment lost 5 bases and the J segment 6 bases; nucleotides outside the gene matches: 10. CDR3 sequence reads: CASSGPGQGFAGELFF. CDR3 DNA sequence: TGTGCCAGCAGTGGGCCGGGACAGGGCTTCGCCGGGGAGCTGTTTTTT.

The chain carries TRBV5-1 and TRBJ2-3; TRBD1 matches at 8 bases. CDR3 length: 20 amino acids. The ends lost 4 bases at V and 0 bases at J; junction bases unmatched: 19. Germline CDR1 is SGHRS and CDR2 is YFSETQ. In DNA, the CDR3 is TGCGCCAGCAGCCCGGAGAAGAAAGTTCAGGGGGCAATAAGCACAGATACGCAGTATTTT. The encoded protein is CASSPEKKVQGAISTDTQYF.

J is TRBJ2-7 and V is TRBV5-1; 10 bases agree with TRBD2. CDR3 size: 16 residues. V lost 4 bases and J lost 0; bases outside the gene matches: 7. Germline lookup yields CDR1 SGHRS and CDR2 YFSETQ. CDR3 coding DNA: TGCGCCAGCAGCCCGGGGCTAGCGGGGGTCTCCTACGAGCAGTACTTC. This gives the protein CASSPGLAGVSYEQYF. The full variable domain, completed using reference TRBV5-1 and TRBJ2-7, is KAGVTQTPRYLIKTRGQQVTLSCSPISGHRSVSWYQQTPGQGLQFLFEYFSETQRNKGNFPGRFSGRQFSNSRSEMNVSTLELGDSALYLCASSPGLAGVSYEQYFGPGTRLTVT.

With regard to this clonotype: One end of the junction is discordant with germline, which a read error may explain. This chain joins TRBV3-1 and TRBJ2-1, with 11 bases that match TRBD2. The CDR3 is made up of 15 amino acids. In germline, CDR1 is LGHDT, CDR2 YNNKEL (reference sequence). CDR3 sequence: CASSFGTSGRGFIVF. CDR3 DNA: TGTGCCAGCAGCTTCGGGACTAGCGGAAGGGGCTTCATTGTCTTC.

This sequence joins TRBV4-2 and TRBJ1-4; D remains ambiguous. V lost 2 bases, J lost 17 bases, and 24 bases lay in between. Germline CDR1 LGHNA, CDR2 YNFKEQ. The CDR3 is made up of 15 amino acids. The chain's CDR3 is CASSQPQRTRQLQFF. CDR3 DNA sequence: TGTGCCAGCAGCCAACCCCAGAGAACCCGACAACTCCAATTTTTT.

The gene calls are TRBV5-1 and TRBJ1-1, with 7 bases lining up with TRBD1. The CDR3 sequence is 15 residues long. CDR1 is SGHRS, CDR2 YFSETQ, per germline. Trimming at V came to 6 bases and at J to 3 bases, leaving 11 bases not matched to a gene. The CDR3 DNA sequence: TGCGCCAGCACCGACCGGACAGGACGGGACACTGAAGCTTTCTTT. It yields the protein CASTDRTGRDTEAFF.

There are a few counts of this clonotype. This rearrangement joins TRBV4-3 to TRBJ2-1, with D possibly TRBD1 on 5 matching bases. CDR1 and CDR2 from the germline V gene are LGHNA and YSLEER. Trimming took 3 bases from V and 1 from J, leaving 16 bases between them. This CDR3 is 17 amino acids long. The chain's CDR3 is CASSQGTDGHSYNEQFF. The CDR3 bases are TGCGCCAGCAGCCAGGGCACCGACGGACATTCCTACAATGAGCAGTTCTTC.

The chain has TRBV20-1 and TRBJ2-1; the D gene is possibly TRBD2 (6 bases). Germline CDR1 DFQATT, CDR2 SNEGSKA (reference sequence). The CDR3 has 16 amino acids. Trimming removed 0 bases at V and 9 bases at J, with 21 bases between. The CDR3 here is CSARDRRRGYNGEQFF. The DNA of the CDR3 is TGCAGTGCTAGAGATCGGCGGCGGGGCTACAATGGTGAGCAGTTCTTC.

The sample holds many counts of this clonotype. V is TRBV3-1 and J is TRBJ2-7; D remains ambiguous. The CDR3 sequence is 13 residues long. Trimming removed 4 bases at V and 3 bases at J, with 10 bases between. Germline V gene data show CDR1 as LGHDT and CDR2 as YNNKEL (reference sequence). The CDR3: CASSPRGNYEQYF. The CDR3 DNA is TGTGCCAGCAGCCCCCGTGGTAACTACGAGCAGTACTTC.

V is TRBV21-1 and J is TRBJ2-2. TRBV21-1 counts as a pseudogene. The CDR3 spans 17 residues. The CDR3 DNA reads as TGTGCCAGCAGCAAAGGGGTAGAGTACACGGTGACCGGGGAGCTGTTTTTT. It yields the protein CASSKGVEYTVTGELFF.

The CDR3, as DNA: TGTGCCAGCAGCTGGGGCGCGCAAGAGACCCAGTACTTC. As protein: CASSWGAQETQYF. V gene TRBV5-6 combines with J gene TRBJ2-5, with D possibly being TRBD1 (5 bases). From germline, CDR1 is SGHDT and CDR2 YYEEEE. With 3 bases removed from V and 2 bases from J, the gap between germline ends came to 8 bases. The CDR3 has 13 amino acids.

This clonotype turned up a few times. The V and J genes are TRBV7-6 and TRBJ2-1; 7 bases align to TRBD2. CDR1 and CDR2 from the germline V gene are SGHVS and FNYEAQ. The V gene end was trimmed by 4 bases and the J gene end by 10 bases; junction bases not matched to a gene: 7. The CDR3 runs 13 residues. This CDR3 reads CASSYSGTTEQFF. For the CDR3, the DNA is TGTGCCAGCAGCTACTCCGGGACTACCGAGCAGTTCTTC.

This clonotype was seen many times. The junction shows a germline mismatch at one end, possibly a read error. The gene calls are TRBV5-1 and TRBJ2-5; D might be TRBD1 or TRBD2, each matching 5 bases. Germline assignment: CDR1 SGHRS and CDR2 YFSETQ. The CDR3 length is 14 residues. The CDR3 spells CASSLSGPQETQYF. CDR3 DNA sequence: TGTGCCAGCAGCTTGTCGGGACCCCAAGAGACCCAGTACTTC.

Remarks on this clonotype: At one end, the junction sequence differs from germline, possibly due to a read error. V and J are TRBV3-1 and TRBJ1-2; D not certain. From germline, CDR1 is LGHDT and CDR2 YNNKEL (reference sequence). The CDR3 length is 13 residues. The CDR3 DNA reads TGTGCCGGCAGCCAATCAGAGGAGTATGGCTACACCTTC. Its protein product is CAGSQSEEYGYTF.

This clonotype was picked up many times. The chain uses TRBV20-1 and TRBJ2-1; weak D call: TRBD2 (5 bases). The germline V gene has CDR1 DFQATT and CDR2 SNEGSKA (reference sequence). V gave up 5 bases and J gave up 8 bases, with 13 bases separating them. This CDR3 contains 12 residues. The CDR3 sequence: CSAHLGVDEQFF. CDR3 bases: TGCAGTGCTCATCTGGGAGTTGATGAGCAGTTCTTC.

This clonotype has only a few counts. The rearrangement links TRBV6-5 to TRBJ1-1; unclear D gene. V was cut by 4 bases and J by 0 bases, with 12 bases left in between. The CDR3 is made up of 15 amino acids. CDR1 is MNHEY, CDR2 SVGAGI, per germline. CDR3 nucleotide sequence: TGTGCCAGCAGTTCTTCCCCGTACATGAACACTGAAGCTTTCTTT. This encodes CASSSSPYMNTEAFF.

V gene TRBV6-6 combines with J gene TRBJ2-1, with a weak D call TRBD1 (5 bases). This CDR3 comprises 13 residues. V was clipped by 2 bases and J by 9 bases, with 11 bases between them. Germline-derived CDR1 and CDR2 are MNHNY and SVGAGI (reference sequence). The CDR3 DNA sequence: TGTGCCAGCAGTTACAGTCAGGGTAGTGAGCAGTTCTTC. Translation gives CASSYSQGSEQFF.

The chain carries TRBV11-2 and TRBJ2-1; TRBD2 matches 7 bases. There are 16 residues in the CDR3. V was clipped by 2 bases and J by 6 bases; unmatched bases: 10. Germline CDR1 SGHAT, CDR2 FQNNGV. Here the CDR3 DNA reads TGTGCCAGCAGCTTATTGGGCGGGAGTGTTTTCAATGAGCAGTTCTTC. This translates into CASSLLGGSVFNEQFF. Combining the CDR3 with reference TRBV11-2 and TRBJ2-1 gives the whole variable domain EAGVAQSPRYKIIEKRQSVAFWCNPISGHATLYWYQQILGQGPKLLIQFQNNGVVDDSQLPKDRFSAERLKGVDSTLKIQPAKLEDSAVYLCASSLLGGSVFNEQFFGPGTRLTVL.

The chain carries TRBV7-9 and TRBJ1-3; D is unresolved. V was cut by 4 bases and J by 4 bases, with 17 bases left in between. This CDR3 is 16 amino acids long. Germline loops: CDR1 SEHNR, CDR2 FQNEAQ (reference sequence). CDR3 DNA sequence: TGTGCCAGCAGCTCGGAGTCGGGATCGCGAGGAAACACCATATATTTT. Amino acids: CASSSESGSRGNTIYF.

The chain recombines TRBV6-6 with TRBJ2-7; 9 positions match TRBD1. Germline-derived CDR1 and CDR2 are MNHNY and SVGAGI (reference sequence). V shed 10 bases and J 5 bases; nucleotides not matched to a gene: 6. The CDR3 runs to 12 residues. CDR3 sequence (DNA): TGTGCCACAAACAGGGGGCTCGACGAGCAGTACTTC. Translation gives CATNRGLDEQYF.

This chain connects TRBV7-2 to TRBJ2-5; D is possibly TRBD1 or TRBD2 (5 bases each). CDR3 length: 16 amino acids. From germline, CDR1 is SGHTA and CDR2 FQGNSA. Between the trimmed V and J ends, which lost 5 bases and 2 bases, there was a span of 18 bases. CDR3 sequence: CASSMGTASGQETQYF. The CDR3 DNA reads as TGTGCCAGCAGCATGGGGACGGCGAGCGGTCAAGAGACCCAGTACTTC.

This clonotype was counted only a few times. The V and J genes are TRBV19 and TRBJ2-1; perhaps TRBD1 as D (6 bases). Germline V gene lookup returns CDR1 LNHDA and CDR2 SQIVND (reference sequence). Trimming pared 8 bases from V and 7 bases from J, leaving 15 bases between. This CDR3 comprises 13 residues. The CDR3 protein is CASRQGGRNEQFF. Here the CDR3 DNA reads TGTGCCAGTCGTCAAGGGGGAAGGAATGAGCAGTTCTTC.

In this sample, this clonotype turned up a few times. This sequence joins TRBV10-3 and TRBJ1-5; 9 nucleotides line up with TRBD1. Germline CDR1 ENHRY, CDR2 SYGVKD. CDR3 size: 15 residues. J gave up 11 bases and V 6 bases, and 14 bases lay outside the gene matches. The CDR3 reads CAISDVQGALLTQHF. The DNA of the CDR3 is TGTGCCATCAGCGATGTACAGGGGGCCCTTTTGACCCAGCATTTT.

V usage is TRBV7-8 and J usage is TRBJ1-2; TRBD1 matches at 8 bases. The CDR3 length is 19 residues. In germline, CDR1 is SGHVS, CDR2 FQNEAQ. With 4 bases clipped from V and 5 bases from J, the junction kept 21 bases outside the gene matches. The CDR3 here is CASSYPRLGTGRSSYGYTF. The CDR3 nucleotides read TGTGCCAGCAGCTACCCCCGGTTGGGGACAGGTCGATCCAGTTATGGCTACACCTTC.

The V gene is TRBV7-9, the J gene TRBJ2-3, with TRBD2 identical over 7 bases. This CDR3 is 15 amino acids long. V trimming: 2 bases; J trimming: 3 bases; junction bases outside the gene matches: 5. CDR1 SEHNR and CDR2 FQNEAQ come from the germline V gene (reference sequence). CDR3 nucleotide sequence: TGTGCCAGCAGCTTAAGGCTAGCGGAGACAGATACGCAGTATTTT. This sequence encodes CASSLRLAETDTQYF.

The CDR3, as DNA: TGTGCCAGCAGCTTAGGTAGCGGGACGGCAGATACGCAGTATTTT. This encodes CASSLGSGTADTQYF. V gene TRBV11-3 combines with J gene TRBJ2-3, with TRBD2 identical over 8 bases. CDR1 and CDR2 from the germline V gene are SGHNT and YENEEA. The junction had 4 bases not matched to a gene; V was cut back by 1 base and J by 4 bases. The CDR3 length is 15 residues.